A single sample is the source of the 23 T cell receptor beta chains below, sequenced in a study of patients and donors after allogeneic stem cell transplantation. TCRdb processed the RT-PCR reads anew with MiXCR; each CDR3 protein has one entry. The sample records more than 55,000 distinct CDR3 sequences, roughly 13% being singletons. Sequenced: blood, either unsorted or a sorted T cell fraction (not recorded which). Source of these receptors: a human donor who was either an allogeneic HSCT recipient or a stem cell or donor lymphocyte infusion donor (not recorded which). It is not recorded whose cells these are; they may come from a transplant donor.

This chain uses TRBV3-1 with TRBJ2-3, with D maybe TRBD2 (6 bases). CDR1 LGHDT and CDR2 YNNKEL come from the germline V gene (reference sequence). V was clipped by 4 bases and J by 2 bases, with 16 bases between them. This CDR3 has 16 amino acids. The CDR3 reads CASSPRTGLATDTQYF. In DNA, the CDR3 is TGTGCCAGCAGCCCCAGAACGGGACTCGCCACAGATACGCAGTATTTT.

The chain recombines TRBV10-1 with TRBJ2-1, with 9 bases identical to TRBD2. J was trimmed by 7 bases and V by 1 base; bases with no gene match: 5. This CDR3 comprises 15 residues. Germline V gene data show CDR1 as WNHNN and CDR2 as SYGVQD (reference sequence). The chain's CDR3 is CASSELAGVGNEQFF. CDR3 nucleotides: TGCGCCAGCAGTGAGTTAGCGGGAGTTGGGAATGAGCAGTTCTTC.

This clonotype has more than one count but fewer than ten. The chain combines TRBV7-9 with TRBJ2-1; no firm D call. This CDR3 contains 10 residues. The V gene lost 5 bases and the J gene lost 7 bases, with 3 bases spanning the gap. Germline V CDR1 and CDR2: SEHNR, FQNEAQ (reference sequence). Here the CDR3 reads CASSKNEQFF. The DNA for the CDR3 is TGTGCCAGCAGCAAGAATGAGCAGTTCTTC.

This clonotype was seen more than once but under ten times. Relative to the germline gene, one junction end is altered; a read error may explain this. The chain links TRBV7-7 to TRBJ2-7; D call uncertain. The CDR3 has 13 amino acids. In germline, CDR1 is SSHAT, CDR2 FNYEAQ (reference sequence). CDR3 in DNA: TGTGCTAGCAGCTTAGTTCGAGGCGACGAGCAGTACTTC. This translates into CASSLVRGDEQYF.

This clonotype came up many times. The chain couples TRBV24-1 to TRBJ1-2, with D uncertain. Trimming pared 6 bases from V and 5 bases from J, leaving 18 bases between. The length of the CDR3 is 15 residues. CDR1 and CDR2 from the germline V gene are KGHDR and SFDVKD. This CDR3 is CATSSVELGSYGYTF. Written as DNA, the CDR3 is TGTGCCACCAGTTCCGTGGAGCTGGGAAGTTATGGCTACACCTTC.

This clonotype was counted a single time. The chain couples TRBV12-3 or TRBV12-4 to TRBJ2-2; perhaps TRBD2 as D (5 bases). This CDR3 has 14 residues. Trimming cost V 6 bases and J 3 bases, with 11 bases left between them. The CDR3 region is CASSRGVHTGELFF. The CDR3, as DNA: TGTGCCAGCAGCCGGGGAGTGCACACCGGGGAGCTGTTTTTT.

In this sample, this clonotype turned up many times. For the CDR3, the DNA is TGTGCCAGCTCACCACAAACGGGGAACACTGAAGCTTTCTTT. Protein sequence: CASSPQTGNTEAFF. V and J are TRBV18 and TRBJ1-1, with D uncertain. The V end was cut by 1 base, the J end by 1 base, with 7 bases between. This CDR3 spans 14 amino acids. The germline gives CDR1 KGHSH, CDR2 LQKENI.

The chain combines TRBV10-3 with TRBJ2-2; TRBD2 aligns across 9 bases. CDR3 length: 13 amino acids. V was clipped by 10 bases and J by 3 bases; unmatched bases: 3. Germline V gives CDR1 ENHRY, CDR2 SYGVKD. The CDR3 is CATRTSDTGELFF. CDR3 DNA sequence: TGTGCCACTCGGACTAGCGACACCGGGGAGCTGTTTTTT.

The chain uses TRBV20-1 and TRBJ2-2; 8 bases align to TRBD2. The CDR3 covers 14 residues. Germline CDR1 is DFQATT and CDR2 is SNEGSKA (reference sequence). The junction had 5 bases not matched to a gene; V was cut back by 7 bases and J by 1 base. CDR3 sequence reads: CSGGTSGNTGELFF. DNA of the CDR3: TGCAGTGGGGGTACTAGCGGGAACACCGGGGAGCTGTTTTTT.

This clonotype turned up a few times. V usage is TRBV27 and J usage is TRBJ2-1, with TRBD1 as a possible D gene (6 bases). Looked up from germline, CDR1 is MNHEY and CDR2 is SMNVEV (reference sequence). The CDR3 sequence is 16 residues long. V dropped 4 bases and J dropped 7 bases, with 20 bases sitting between them. CDR3 in DNA: TGTGCCAGCAGTTATACCCCTGTGAGGGGGACGAATGAGCAGTTCTTC. The encoded protein is CASSYTPVRGTNEQFF.

The rearrangement uses TRBV3-1 and TRBJ2-5; perhaps TRBD2 as D (6 bases). This CDR3 comprises 14 residues. The germline CDR1 and CDR2 sequences are LGHDT and YNNKEL (reference sequence). Trimming left V 5 bases short and J 4 bases short, with 14 bases between. The CDR3 here is CASSAAGLRETQYF. The DNA of the CDR3 is TGTGCCAGCAGCGCCGCGGGGTTAAGAGAGACCCAGTACTTC.

This clonotype was seen more than once but under ten times. The CDR3 bases are TGTGCCACCAGCAGGGCCCCTATGAACACTGAAGCTTTCTTT. This encodes CATSRAPMNTEAFF. This chain connects TRBV15 to TRBJ1-1; no definite D call. CDR3 length: 14 amino acids. V was shortened by 3 bases and J by 0 bases, with 8 bases between the two germline ends. Germline CDR1 reads LNHNV; CDR2 reads YYDKDF (reference sequence).

V usage is TRBV10-3 and J usage is TRBJ2-3; D is perhaps TRBD1 (5 bases). The CDR3 consists of 14 residues. The germline gives CDR1 ENHRY, CDR2 SYGVKD. V was trimmed by 2 bases and J by 5 bases, leaving 11 bases between them. The CDR3 here is CAISEGRVLDTQYF. DNA for the CDR3: TGTGCCATCAGTGAGGGCAGGGTTTTAGATACGCAGTATTTT.

Only a few counts were recorded for this clonotype. The rearrangement uses TRBV19 and TRBJ2-7; unclear D gene. The CDR3 runs to 13 residues. V lost 3 bases and J 1 base, leaving 7 bases between the germline ends. Germline CDR1 LNHDA, CDR2 SQIVND (reference sequence). CDR3 amino acids: CASSISLSYEQYF. The CDR3 nucleotides read TGTGCCAGTAGTATCTCCCTTTCCTACGAGCAGTACTTC.

This clonotype turned up a few times. The genes are TRBV20-1 and TRBJ2-1, with D unclear. CDR3 size: 17 residues. Germline V gives CDR1 DFQATT, CDR2 SNEGSKA (reference sequence). The germline V and J ends were trimmed by 2 bases and 4 bases, with 21 bases remaining between them. The DNA of the CDR3 is TGCAGTGCTAGAATAGTTGCGCGAGACGGTATGTACAATGAGCAGTTCTTC. Translation: CSARIVARDGMYNEQFF.

This clonotype has a handful of counts. The chain joins TRBV12-3 or TRBV12-4 to TRBJ2-3; either TRBD1 or TRBD2 may supply D (5 bases each). The V gene lost 5 bases and the J gene lost 4 bases, with 16 bases spanning the gap. The CDR3 consists of 15 residues. CDR3 DNA: TGTGCCAGCAGTACCGGGACCCTCGGAGCAGATACGCAGTATTTT. This encodes CASSTGTLGADTQYF.

This clonotype showed up just a few times. The chain recombines TRBV4-1 with TRBJ2-3, with 12 bases fitting TRBD2. This CDR3 comprises 20 residues. Trimming at V came to 0 bases and at J to 4 bases, leaving 14 bases not matched to a gene. The germline V gene has CDR1 MGHRA and CDR2 YSYEKL. The CDR3 loop is CASSQDLYSLAGGPADTQYF. CDR3 DNA sequence: TGCGCCAGCAGCCAAGATTTATACTCCCTAGCGGGAGGGCCCGCAGATACGCAGTATTTT.

This clonotype was recorded at least ten times. V is TRBV5-1 and J is TRBJ1-4; D not certain. CDR3 length: 13 amino acids. Germline-derived CDR1 and CDR2 are SGHRS and YFSETQ. Trimming stripped 4 bases from V and 6 bases from J, with 10 bases between. CDR3: CASSPRQYEKLFF. The DNA for the CDR3 is TGCGCCAGCAGCCCCCGACAATATGAAAAACTGTTTTTT.

This clonotype was recorded at least ten times. J is TRBJ1-5 and V is TRBV27, with 9 bases lining up with TRBD1. Unmatched junction bases numbered 7, after V lost 1 base and J lost 3 bases. CDR3 length: 17 amino acids. The germline CDR1 and CDR2 sequences are MNHEY and SMNVEV (reference sequence). CDR3 in DNA: TGTGCCAGCAGTTTATACGGACAGGGGTGGGACAATCAGCCCCAGCATTTT. It yields the protein CASSLYGQGWDNQPQHF.

Remarks on this clonotype: A much larger clone sits a single nucleotide away, making a read error possible. The chain carries TRBV20-1 and TRBJ1-1; no clear D gene. The CDR3 extends over 14 amino acids. The V gene's germline CDR1 is DFQATT and CDR2 SNEGSKA (reference sequence). The CDR3 nucleotides are TGCAGTGCTAGAGCAGGACTGATGAACACTAAAGCTTTCTTT. Translating gives CSARAGLMNTKAFF.

Here the CDR3 reads CSARDLAGGFLGDTQYF. In DNA, the CDR3 is TGCAGTGCTAGAGATTTGGCGGGAGGCTTTCTGGGAGATACGCAGTATTTT. The V and J genes are TRBV20-1 and TRBJ2-3, with 8 bases that match TRBD2. CDR1 is DFQATT and CDR2 is SNEGSKA in the germline V gene (reference sequence). J lost 5 bases, V lost 0 bases, and 13 bases had no gene match. This CDR3 spans 17 amino acids.

In this sample, this clonotype turned up many times. The rearrangement uses TRBV7-9 and TRBJ1-1; D is possibly TRBD1 (5 bases). The V and J ends lost 5 bases and 7 bases respectively, with 11 bases between them. Looked up from germline, CDR1 is SEHNR and CDR2 is FQNEAQ (reference sequence). The CDR3 spans 12 residues. The CDR3 sequence: CASSGTAGEAFF. The CDR3 DNA reads TGTGCCAGCAGCGGGACCGCGGGTGAAGCTTTCTTT.

V is TRBV11-2 and J is TRBJ2-6; possibly TRBD1 for D (6 bases). Trimming cost V 2 bases and J 0 bases, with 17 bases left between them. Germline V lookup: CDR1 SGHAT, CDR2 FQNNGV. The CDR3 extends over 19 amino acids. The CDR3 region is CASSLYFMGALSGANVLTF. The CDR3 DNA sequence: TGTGCCAGCAGCTTATATTTTATGGGGGCCCTCTCTGGGGCCAACGTCCTGACTTTC.